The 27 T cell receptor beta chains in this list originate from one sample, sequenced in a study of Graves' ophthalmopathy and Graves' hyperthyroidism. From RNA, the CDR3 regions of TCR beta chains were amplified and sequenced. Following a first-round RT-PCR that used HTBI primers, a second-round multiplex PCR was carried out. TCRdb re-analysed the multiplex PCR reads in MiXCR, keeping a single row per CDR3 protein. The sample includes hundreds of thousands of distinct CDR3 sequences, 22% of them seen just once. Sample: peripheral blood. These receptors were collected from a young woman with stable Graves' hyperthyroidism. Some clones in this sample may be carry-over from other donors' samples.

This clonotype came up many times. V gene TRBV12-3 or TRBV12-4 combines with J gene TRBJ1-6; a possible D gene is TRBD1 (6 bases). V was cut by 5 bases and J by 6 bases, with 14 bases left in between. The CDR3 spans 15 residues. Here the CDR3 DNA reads TGTGCCAGCAGTCTAGACGGACAGATTAATTCACCCCTCCACTTT. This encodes CASSLDGQINSPLHF.

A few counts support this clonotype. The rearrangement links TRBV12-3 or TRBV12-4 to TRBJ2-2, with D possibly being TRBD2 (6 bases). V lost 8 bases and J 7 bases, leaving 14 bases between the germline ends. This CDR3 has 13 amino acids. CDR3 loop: CASGRPRGGELFF. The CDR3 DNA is TGTGCCAGCGGTCGCCCGCGGGGCGGGGAGCTGTTTTTT.

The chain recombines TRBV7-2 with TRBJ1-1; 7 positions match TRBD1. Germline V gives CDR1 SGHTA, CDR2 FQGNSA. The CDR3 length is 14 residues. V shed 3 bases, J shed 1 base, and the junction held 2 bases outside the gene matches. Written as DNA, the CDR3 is TGTGCCAGCAGCTTTGACAGGGCGAACACTGAAGCTTTCTTT. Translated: CASSFDRANTEAFF.

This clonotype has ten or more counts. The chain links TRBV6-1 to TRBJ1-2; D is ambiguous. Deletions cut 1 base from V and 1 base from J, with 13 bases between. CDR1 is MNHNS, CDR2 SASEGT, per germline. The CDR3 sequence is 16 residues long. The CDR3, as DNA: TGTGCCAGCAGTGAAGAGGCCCGGGAAGTTAACTATGGCTACACCTTC. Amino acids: CASSEEAREVNYGYTF.

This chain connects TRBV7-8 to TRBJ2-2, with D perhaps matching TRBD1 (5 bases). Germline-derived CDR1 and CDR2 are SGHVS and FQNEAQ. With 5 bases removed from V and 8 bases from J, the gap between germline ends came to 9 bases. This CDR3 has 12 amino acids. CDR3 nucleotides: TGTGCCAGCAGCCCGTACAGGGGGGAGCTGTTTTTT. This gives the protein CASSPYRGELFF. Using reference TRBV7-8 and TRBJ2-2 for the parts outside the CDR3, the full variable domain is GAGVSQSPRYKVAKRGQDVALRCDPISGHVSLFWYQQALGQGPEFLTYFQNEAQLDKSGLPSDRFFAERPEGSVSTLKIQRTQQEDSAVYLCASSPYRGELFFGEGSRLTVL.

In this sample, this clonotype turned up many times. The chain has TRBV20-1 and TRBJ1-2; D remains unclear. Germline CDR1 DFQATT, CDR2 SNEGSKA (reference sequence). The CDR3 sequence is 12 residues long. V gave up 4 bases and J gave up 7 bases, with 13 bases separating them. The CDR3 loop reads CSAIAGNSGYTF. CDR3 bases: TGCAGTGCTATAGCTGGGAACAGTGGCTACACCTTC.

The CDR3 coding sequence is TGCAGCGTTCCCGACAGGGAGTATGGCTACACCTTC. Residues: CSVPDREYGYTF. V is TRBV29-1 and J is TRBJ1-2; TRBD1 matches at 7 bases. CDR3 size: 12 residues. Germline values: CDR1 SQVTM, CDR2 ANQGSEA. J gave up 5 bases and V 5 bases, and 5 bases lay outside the gene matches.

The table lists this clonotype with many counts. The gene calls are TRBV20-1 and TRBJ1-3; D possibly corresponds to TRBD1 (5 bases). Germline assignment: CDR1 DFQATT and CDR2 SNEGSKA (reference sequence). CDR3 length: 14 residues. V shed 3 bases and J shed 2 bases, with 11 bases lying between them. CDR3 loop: CSASGGVPGNTIYF. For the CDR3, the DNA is TGCAGTGCTAGTGGAGGGGTACCTGGAAACACCATATATTTT.

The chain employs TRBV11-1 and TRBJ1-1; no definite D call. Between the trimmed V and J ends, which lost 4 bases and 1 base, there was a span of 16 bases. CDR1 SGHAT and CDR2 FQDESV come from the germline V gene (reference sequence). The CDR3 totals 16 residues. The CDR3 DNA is TGTGCCAGCAGCTCCACCCGTTCCGGAGCGAACACTGAAGCTTTCTTT. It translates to CASSSTRSGANTEAFF.

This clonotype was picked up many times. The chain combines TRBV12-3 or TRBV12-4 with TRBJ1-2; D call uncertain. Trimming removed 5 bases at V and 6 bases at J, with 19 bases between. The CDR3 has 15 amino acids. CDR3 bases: TGTGCCAGCAGTCCACCCCCGGGGTGGAGGGATGGCTACACCTTC. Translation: CASSPPPGWRDGYTF.

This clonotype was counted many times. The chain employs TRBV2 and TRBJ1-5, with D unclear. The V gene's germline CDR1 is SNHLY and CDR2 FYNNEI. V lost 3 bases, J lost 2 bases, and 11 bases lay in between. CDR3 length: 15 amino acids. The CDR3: CASSDGVRGNQPQHF. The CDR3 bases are TGTGCCAGCAGTGATGGGGTGCGGGGCAATCAGCCCCAGCATTTT.

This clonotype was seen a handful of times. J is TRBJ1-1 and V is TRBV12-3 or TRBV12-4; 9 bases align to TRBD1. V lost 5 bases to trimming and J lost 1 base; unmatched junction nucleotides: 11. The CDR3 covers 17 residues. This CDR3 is CASSPGDRVISNTEAFF. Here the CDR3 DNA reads TGTGCCAGCAGTCCCGGGGACAGGGTGATTTCGAACACTGAAGCTTTCTTT.

CDR3 sequence reads: CASSELAAWASNQPQHF. As DNA, the CDR3 is TGTGCCAGCAGTGAATTGGCAGCCTGGGCTAGCAATCAGCCCCAGCATTTT. The chain links TRBV6-1 to TRBJ1-5, with D uncertain. The CDR3 extends over 17 amino acids. The V end lost 2 bases, the J end lost 0 bases, and 14 bases lay between the germline ends. Germline CDR1 is MNHNS and CDR2 is SASEGT.

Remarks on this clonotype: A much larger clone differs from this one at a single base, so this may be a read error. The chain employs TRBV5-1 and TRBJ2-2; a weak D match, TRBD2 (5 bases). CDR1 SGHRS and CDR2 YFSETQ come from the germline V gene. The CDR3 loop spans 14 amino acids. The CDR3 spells CASSLGANTGELCF. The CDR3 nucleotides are TGCGCCAGCAGCTTGGGGGCGAACACCGGGGAGCTGTGTTTT.

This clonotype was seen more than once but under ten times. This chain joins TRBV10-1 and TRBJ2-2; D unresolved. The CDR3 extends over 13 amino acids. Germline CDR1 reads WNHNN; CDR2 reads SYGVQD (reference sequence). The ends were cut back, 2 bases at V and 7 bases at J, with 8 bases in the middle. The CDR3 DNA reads TGCGCCAGCAGTGAGGGGTTCGGCGGGGAGCTGTTTTTT. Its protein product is CASSEGFGGELFF.

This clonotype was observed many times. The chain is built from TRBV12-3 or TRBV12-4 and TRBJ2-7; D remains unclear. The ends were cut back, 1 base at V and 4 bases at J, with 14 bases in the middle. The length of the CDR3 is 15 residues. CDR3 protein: CASSLGGGPEYEQYF. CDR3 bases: TGTGCCAGCAGTTTAGGGGGTGGACCAGAATACGAGCAGTACTTC.

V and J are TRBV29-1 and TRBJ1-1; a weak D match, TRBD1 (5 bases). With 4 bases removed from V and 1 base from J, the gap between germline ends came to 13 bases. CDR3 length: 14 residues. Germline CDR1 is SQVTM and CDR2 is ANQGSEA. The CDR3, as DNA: TGCAGCGTTGGGGGGGGGACCAAGAACACTGAAGCTTTCTTT. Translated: CSVGGGTKNTEAFF.

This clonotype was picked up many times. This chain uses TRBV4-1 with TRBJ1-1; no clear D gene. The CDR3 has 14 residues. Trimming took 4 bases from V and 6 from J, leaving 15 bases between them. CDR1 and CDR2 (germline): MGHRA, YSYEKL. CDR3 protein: CASSPTGKVSEAFF. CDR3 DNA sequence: TGCGCCAGCAGCCCTACGGGAAAGGTCTCTGAAGCTTTCTTT.

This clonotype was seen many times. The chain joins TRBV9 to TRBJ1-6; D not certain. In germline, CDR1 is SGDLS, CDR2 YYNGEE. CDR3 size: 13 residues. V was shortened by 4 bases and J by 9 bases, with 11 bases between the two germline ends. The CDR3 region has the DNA TGTGCCAGCAGCCGGAGCCGACGTTCACCCCTCCACTTT. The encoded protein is CASSRSRRSPLHF.

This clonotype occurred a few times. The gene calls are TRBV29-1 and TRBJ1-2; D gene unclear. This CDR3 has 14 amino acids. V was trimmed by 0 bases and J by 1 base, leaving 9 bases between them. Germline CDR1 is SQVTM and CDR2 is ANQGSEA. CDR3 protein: CSVEDRVSNYGYTF. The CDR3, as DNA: TGCAGCGTTGAAGATCGGGTCAGTAACTATGGCTACACCTTC.

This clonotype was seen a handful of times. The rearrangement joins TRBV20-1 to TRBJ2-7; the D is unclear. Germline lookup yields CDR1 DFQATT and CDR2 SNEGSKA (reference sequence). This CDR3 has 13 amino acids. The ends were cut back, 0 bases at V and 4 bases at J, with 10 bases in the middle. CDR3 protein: CSARDGNYYEQYF. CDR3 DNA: TGCAGTGCTAGAGATGGGAACTATTACGAGCAGTACTTC.

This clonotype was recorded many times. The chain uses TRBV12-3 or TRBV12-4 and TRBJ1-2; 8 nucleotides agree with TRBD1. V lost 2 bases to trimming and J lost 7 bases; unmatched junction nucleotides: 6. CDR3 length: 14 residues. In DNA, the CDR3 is TGTGCCAGCAGTTTAAGTGGACAGGGTCGTGGCTACACCTTC. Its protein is CASSLSGQGRGYTF.

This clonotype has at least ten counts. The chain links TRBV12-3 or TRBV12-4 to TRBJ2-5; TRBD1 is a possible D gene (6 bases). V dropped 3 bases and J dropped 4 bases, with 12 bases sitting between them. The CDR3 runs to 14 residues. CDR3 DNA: TGTGCCAGCAGTTTTGCCAGGGGCCTAGAGACCCAGTACTTC. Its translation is CASSFARGLETQYF.

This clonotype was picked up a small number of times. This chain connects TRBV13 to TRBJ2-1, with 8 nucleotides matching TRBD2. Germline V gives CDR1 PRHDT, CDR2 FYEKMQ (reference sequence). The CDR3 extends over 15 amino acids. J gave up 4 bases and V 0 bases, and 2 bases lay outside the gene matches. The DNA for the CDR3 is TGTGCCAGCAGCTTAGGACTAGCGGAGTACAATGAGCAGTTCTTC. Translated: CASSLGLAEYNEQFF.

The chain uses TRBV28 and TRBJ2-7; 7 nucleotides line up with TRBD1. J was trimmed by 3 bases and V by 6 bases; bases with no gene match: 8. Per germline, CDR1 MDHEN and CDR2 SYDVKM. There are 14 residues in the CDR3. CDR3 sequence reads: CASREGQVFYEQYF. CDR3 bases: TGTGCCAGCAGAGAAGGACAGGTCTTCTACGAGCAGTACTTC.

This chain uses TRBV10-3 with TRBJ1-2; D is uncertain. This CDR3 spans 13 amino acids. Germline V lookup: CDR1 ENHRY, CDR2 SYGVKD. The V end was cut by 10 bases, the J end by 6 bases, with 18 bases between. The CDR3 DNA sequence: TGTGCCACCCAACTAAGGGCCCGGGATGGCTACACCTTC. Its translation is CATQLRARDGYTF.

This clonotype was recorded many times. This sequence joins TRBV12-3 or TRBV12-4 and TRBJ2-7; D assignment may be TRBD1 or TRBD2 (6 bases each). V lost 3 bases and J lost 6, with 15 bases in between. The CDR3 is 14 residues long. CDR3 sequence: CASSFLGRGGEQYF. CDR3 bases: TGTGCCAGCAGTTTCCTAGGCAGGGGAGGCGAGCAGTACTTC.